This T cell receptor (beta chain) comes out of a study of blood T cell repertoires in COVID-19. Comment on this clone: Within the sample, other DNA sequences also encode this same CDR3.

Assay: immunoSEQ multiplex PCR; the TCRdb copy retains only in-frame clones and omits some. This table holds about 72,000 clones, roughly 87% found once. The V and J ends lost 3 bases and 2 bases respectively, with 5 bases between them. This CDR3 region has 12 residues. Germline lookup yields CDR1 LGHDT and CDR2 YNNKEL (reference sequence). The TCR was taken from a human donor in a cohort sampled during active COVID-19. Sequencing was performed on peripheral blood. The rearrangement uses TRBV3-1 (or the pseudogene TRBV3-2) and TRBJ2-7; no definite D call. CDR3 sequence reads: CASSHGAYEQYF. CDR3 nucleotides: TGTGCCAGCAGCCACGGAGCCTACGAGCAGTACTTC.